The rows below give T cell receptor beta chains drawn from one sample of a study of blood T cell repertoires in COVID-19. The table came from immunoSEQ multiplex PCR; TCRdb's copy has only in-frame clones and leaves some out. This sample has approximately 250,000 clones; about 91% occur once, and the top ten carry more than 0.95%. The sequencing sample was made of PBMCs or T cells enriched from blood (not recorded which). Source of these receptors: a woman between 40 and 50 years old with acute COVID-19. CDR3s include the opening cysteine and the closing phenylalanine or tryptophan. The order of the fields is D gene, J gene, V gene, CDR3 length, CDR3 protein. The D gene is left open where the match is weak.

TRBD2,TRBJ2-1,TRBV9,15,CASTALAVSYNEQFF
-,TRBJ1-4,TRBV24-1,14,CATSGSGSGEKLFF
TRBD1,TRBJ2-7,TRBV10-3,12,CATQTGGMEQYF
-,TRBJ1-1,TRBV24-1,15,CATSDARGITTEAFF
-,TRBJ2-3,TRBV28,14,CASLEASTPDTQYF
-,TRBJ1-2,TRBV6-1,14,CASSEGRGNYGYTF
TRBD1,TRBJ2-1,TRBV19,15,CASEPGQGLFNEQFF
-,TRBJ2-3,TRBV5-4,18,CASSLPGRGILNTDTQYF
TRBD1,TRBJ1-2,TRBV5-3,16,CARSLGGSTGNYGYTF
-,TRBJ2-5,TRBV10-3,15,CAIGEGLGGEETQYF
TRBD2,TRBJ2-1,TRBV9,16,CASSVGLAGAYNEQFF
TRBD1,TRBJ1-5,TRBV7-8,17,CASSLAEEGAMGQPQHF
TRBD1,TRBJ2-1,TRBV10-1,16,CASSEGQGSSYNEQFF
TRBD1,TRBJ1-4,TRBV29-1,12,CSVRQGSEKLFF
TRBD2,TRBJ2-4,TRBV30,18,CAWSRQRTSGRMRGIQYF
-,TRBJ2-1,TRBV18,15,CASSPYGISYNEQFF
TRBD2,TRBJ2-4,TRBV5-4,13,CASSLGEGNIQYF
-,TRBJ1-3,TRBV6-5,13,CASSRGPGNTIYF
-,TRBJ2-1,TRBV12-5,13,CASGLVTGNEQFF
-,TRBJ2-7,TRBV29-1,14,CSVGLDRGYYEQYF
-,TRBJ1-2,TRBV3-1/TRBV3-2,12,CASSQDRAGYTF
-,TRBJ2-3,TRBV9,14,CASSVGSVPDTQYF
-,TRBJ1-4,TRBV19,14,CASNPSVLNEKLFF
-,TRBJ2-5,TRBV19,15,CASASFAAREETQYF
TRBD1,TRBJ1-4,TRBV27,17,CASSPGGWYRGDEKLFF
-,TRBJ1-1,TRBV29-1,14,CSVADTGRATEAFF
-,TRBJ1-2,TRBV30,12,CAWTGGIPGYTF
-,TRBJ1-1,TRBV13,14,CASSPTGFATEAFF
-,TRBJ2-5,TRBV20-1,11,CSARGRETQYF
-,TRBJ1-3,TRBV28,14,CASSLPPGGNTIYF
TRBD2,TRBJ2-5,TRBV7-2,17,CASSLPGLAGSWETQYF
-,TRBJ1-1,TRBV3-1/TRBV3-2,14,CASSQRGGSTEAFF
-,TRBJ1-2,TRBV4-1,13,CASSQQGNYGYTF
-,TRBJ2-4,TRBV10-3,15,CAIRPGVQAGDIQYF
-,TRBJ1-5,TRBV19,14,CASSSPGRSQPQHF
-,TRBJ1-2,TRBV5-1,12,CASSGEGYGYTF
TRBD1,TRBJ1-4,TRBV11-3,17,CASSLGVRRQGSEKLFF
-,TRBJ2-3,TRBV4-3,16,CASSQLDISSTDTQYF
-,TRBJ2-7,TRBV7-9,16,CASSNSPGQSSYEQYF
-,TRBJ2-5,TRBV19,14,CASSIAGGVGTQYF
-,TRBJ2-2,TRBV19,15,CASSIGTENTGELFF
TRBD1,TRBJ2-3,TRBV19,13,CASEQGKRHTQYF
TRBD1,TRBJ2-3,TRBV6-5,13,CASRDRGTDTQYF
-,TRBJ2-1,TRBV7-9,15,CASSPKEGFYNEQFF
-,TRBJ1-6,TRBV5-6,16,CASRSTGSSYNSPLHF
-,TRBJ2-2,TRBV2,15,CASSEAPVGGGELFF
-,TRBJ2-2,TRBV24-1,13,CATSDLQDRELFF
-,TRBJ2-1,TRBV12-5,17,CASGLVSNPRSYNEQFF
-,TRBJ2-3,TRBV4-3,15,CASSQEERGTDTQYF
-,TRBJ2-1,TRBV4-3,17,CASSQDRRGAGVGRQFF
-,TRBJ2-2,TRBV2,12,CASRTDWGELFF
TRBD1,TRBJ1-4,TRBV27,18,CASRQRQGRLPRNEKLFF
TRBD1,TRBJ1-2,TRBV28,13,CASSLDRSDGYTF
-,TRBJ1-2,TRBV5-1,16,CASSLEGERLGYGYTF
TRBD2,TRBJ2-3,TRBV4-1,16,CASSQLAGASTDTQYF
-,TRBJ2-7,TRBV4-1,13,CASSPRDNYEQYF
-,TRBJ1-4,TRBV7-9,14,CASSPGATNEKLFF
TRBD2,TRBJ2-1,TRBV18,16,CASSKTQTSGDNEQFF
TRBD1,TRBJ2-1,TRBV5-1,14,CASSRQGAGNEQFF